This TCR beta chain was recovered during a study of blood T cell repertoires in COVID-19. V lost 6 bases, J lost 7 bases, and 6 bases stayed unmatched. Per the germline V gene, CDR1 is SEHNR and CDR2 is FQNEAQ (reference sequence). This CDR3 spans 13 amino acids. The study drew participants aged about 18 to 95 years from 20 to 30 US areas. Cohort placement rested on clinical history that participants reported themselves. Data came from immunoSEQ multiplex PCR; TCRdb stores just in-frame clones and leaves some out. The table lists hundreds of thousands of clones, 89% of them singletons. The V call is TRBV7-9, the J call TRBJ1-2; 9 nucleotides match TRBD1. Sequenced input: PBMCs or T cells enriched from blood (not recorded which). The receptor was isolated from a woman aged 40-49 years who had recovered from COVID-19. The CDR3: CASRPQGAVGYTF. Here the CDR3 DNA reads TGTGCCAGCAGGCCACAGGGGGCAGTTGGCTACACCTTC.